A selection of T cell receptor beta chains follows, all from one sample in a study of glioma-infiltrating T cells. Each CDR3 protein gets one entry after TCRdb re-called the multiplex PCR reads with MiXCR. This table has approximately 400,000 distinct CDR3 sequences, 41% appearing once. The sequencing input was glioma tissue, nonneoplastic brain tissue, or PBMCs (not recorded which). These receptors came from a human donor with low-grade glioma or glioblastoma, undergoing nonglioma brain surgery, or in good health (not recorded which). Each CDR3 is given with its conserved first and last residue. The D gene is left open where the match is weak. Only part of the rows carry a size: once, few, many, or a class if the clone is expanded.

NA	NA	14	TRBV20-1	TRBJ1-1	TGCAGTGCCCTCGCGGTACAGACGAACACTGAAGCTTTCTTT	CSALAVQTNTEAFF
NA	NA	14	TRBV24-1	TRBJ2-7	TGTGCCACCAGTGATTTTTGGGGATCCTACGAGCAGTACTTC	CATSDFWGSYEQYF
few	TRBD2	16	TRBV7-8	TRBJ2-3	TGTGCCAGCAGCTTCTTAGCGGGAGAGATGGCAGATACGCAGTATTTT	CASSFLAGEMADTQYF
NA	NA	14	TRBV20-1	TRBJ1-1	TGCAGTGCTAGAGAGCCCCAGACCAACACTGAAGCTTTCTTT	CSAREPQTNTEAFF
many	NA	12	TRBV7-9	TRBJ2-5	TGTGCCAGCAGCCTAGGGCAAGAGACCCAGTACTTC	CASSLGQETQYF
many	NA	11	TRBV28	TRBJ1-1	TGTGCCAGCAGTTTGGCAGCTGAAGCTTTCTTT	CASSLAAEAFF
many	NA	13	TRBV14	TRBJ1-1	TGTGCCAGCAGCCGTGACTGGACGGATGAAGCTTTCTTT	CASSRDWTDEAFF
NA	TRBD2	18	TRBV28	TRBJ2-1	TGTGCCAGCGGTCAACCTCTAGCGGGAGAGGACTCCTACAATGAGCAGTTCTTC	CASGQPLAGEDSYNEQFF
NA	TRBD1	15	TRBV6-2/TRBV6-3	TRBJ1-4	TGTGCCAGCAGAACTACAGGGGAGGCGAATGAAAAACTGTTTTTT	CASRTTGEANEKLFF
few	TRBD1	14	TRBV7-8	TRBJ2-1	TGTGCCAGCAGTTTGGACAGGGGTAGGAATGAGCAGTTCTTC	CASSLDRGRNEQFF
NA	NA	15	TRBV4-1	TRBJ2-7	TGCGCCAGCAGCCAAGCCTTAGGACTACCCGAAAGGCAGTACTTC	CASSQALGLPERQYF
NA	TRBD1	14	TRBV12-3/TRBV12-4	TRBJ1-2	TGTGCCAGCAGTTTAGTGACAGGGATCTATGGCTACACCTTC	CASSLVTGIYGYTF
many	NA	16	TRBV15	TRBJ2-3	TGTGCCACCAGCAGAGATCGGGGCAGATACACAGATACGCAGTATTTT	CATSRDRGRYTDTQYF
few	NA	14	TRBV7-3	TRBJ1-2	TGTGCCAGCAGCCGCGGGCCCCAAGGGGAAGGCTACACCTTC	CASSRGPQGEGYTF
few	NA	17	TRBV15	TRBJ1-4	TGTGCCACCAGCAGAGATTCGGGGTCGCAGGCAAGTGAAAAACTGTTTTTT	CATSRDSGSQASEKLFF
many	TRBD2	13	TRBV6-1	TRBJ2-1	TGTGCCAGCAGTCGGGACTACTACAATGAGCAGTTCTTC	CASSRDYYNEQFF
NA	TRBD1	17	TRBV7-2	TRBJ1-2	TGTGCCAGCAGCGCCAATCCCGGACAGGCTACTAACTATGGCTACACCTTC	CASSANPGQATNYGYTF
NA	NA	12	TRBV2	TRBJ1-2	TGTGCCAGCAGCAGGGAAAGGGGAGGCTACATCTTC	CASSRERGGYIF
NA	TRBD1	16	TRBV7-2	TRBJ1-3	TGTGCCAGCAGCAAACAGGGGACGGGCGCGGGAAACACCATATATTTT	CASSKQGTGAGNTIYF
NA	TRBD1	16	TRBV11-3	TRBJ2-1	TGTGCCAGCAGAATAATCCGGGACAGGGGGTACAATGAGCAGTTCTTC	CASRIIRDRGYNEQFF
few	TRBD2	14	TRBV19	TRBJ2-3	TGTGCCAGTAGTATCCTAGCGGGGCCCCTTACGCAGTATTTT	CASSILAGPLTQYF
NA	NA	14	TRBV3-1	TRBJ2-6	TGTGCCAGCAGCCAGTCTCTGGTGGCCAACGTCCTGACTTTC	CASSQSLVANVLTF
NA	NA	12	TRBV27	TRBJ2-4	TGTGCCAGCATGGACCAAGAGGGCATTCAGTACTTC	CASMDQEGIQYF
many	TRBD1	14	TRBV6-1	TRBJ2-1	TGTGCCAGCACTAAACGGACAGGGTACAATGAGCAGTTCTTC	CASTKRTGYNEQFF
few	TRBD2	15	TRBV28	TRBJ2-5	TGTGCCAGCAGTTTATGGGGACTAGCGGGGGAGACCCAGTACTTC	CASSLWGLAGETQYF
few	TRBD1	12	TRBV20-1	TRBJ1-5	TGCAGTGTTTGGCAGGGGGGTCAGCCCCAGCATTTT	CSVWQGGQPQHF